This TCR beta chain comes out of a study of shared clonotypes between healthy human individuals. As originally analysed: Sequence data from immunoSEQ were junction-only and lacked quality scores; consequently, filtering differed. Profiling relied on immunoSEQ multiplex PCR, and the TCRdb table lists in-frame clones only, not all of them. V and J calls and clone size are copied from that table; D and trimming were computed from the DNA. The table records roughly 2,500,000 clones, approximately 94% of them present only once. V lost 3 bases and J lost 2, with 14 bases in between. Germline CDR1 reads SGHRS; CDR2 reads YFSETQ. This CDR3 is built from 15 residues.

What was sequenced was naive CD4+ T cells from PBMCs. As to subset: CD45RA+ positively selected. This clonotype was sampled from a man aged 18 to 30 in good health. Some clones in this sample may be carry-over from other donors' samples. The V gene is TRBV5-1, the J gene TRBJ1-2; weak D call: TRBD1 (6 bases). The CDR3 reads CASSSLRGPNYGYTF. The DNA for the CDR3 is TGCGCCAGCAGCTCCCTTCGGGGGCCGAACTATGGCTACACCTTC.